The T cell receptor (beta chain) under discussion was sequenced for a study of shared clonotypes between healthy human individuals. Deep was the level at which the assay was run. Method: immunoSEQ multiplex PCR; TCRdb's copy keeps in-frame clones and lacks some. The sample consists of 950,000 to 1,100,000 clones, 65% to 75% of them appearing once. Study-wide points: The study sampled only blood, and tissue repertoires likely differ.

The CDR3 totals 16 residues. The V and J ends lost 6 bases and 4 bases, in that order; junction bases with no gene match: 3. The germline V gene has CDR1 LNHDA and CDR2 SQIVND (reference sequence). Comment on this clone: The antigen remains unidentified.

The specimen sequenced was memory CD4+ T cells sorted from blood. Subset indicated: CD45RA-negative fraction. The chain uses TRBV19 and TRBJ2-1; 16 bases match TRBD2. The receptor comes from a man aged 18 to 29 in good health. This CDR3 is CASRPGLAGGYNEQFF. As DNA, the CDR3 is TGTGCCAGTAGGCCGGGACTAGCGGGAGGGTACAATGAGCAGTTCTTC.